This T cell receptor beta chain appears in the sequencing data of a study of T-cell memory formation after mild COVID-19. This clonotype was observed a handful of times. Its antigen is still unknown. From the 5' RACE reads, TCRdb called clonotypes with MiXCR, one entry per CDR3 protein. The data show a few hundred thousand distinct CDR3 sequences, 20% to 25% seen once. Findings and limits, study-wide: Contracting clones from day 15 to 85 had balanced CD4/CD8; later expanders favoured CD4+. CD4+ contracting clones lay mainly in CM and EM, CD8+ ones in EMRA.

The CDR3 runs 13 residues. Germline lookup yields CDR1 SEHNR and CDR2 FQNEAQ (reference sequence). V lost 5 bases and J 4 bases, leaving 11 bases between the germline ends. The chain couples TRBV7-9 to TRBJ1-1, with unresolved D. The sequenced sample was PBMCs or a T cell subset sorted from them (not recorded which). The receptor comes from an adult woman who had mild COVID-19 (a few samples of this study predate the infection). Cell type and time point are not known. The CDR3 reads CASSGRELTEAFF. In DNA, the CDR3 is TGTGCCAGCAGCGGCAGAGAGCTCACTGAAGCTTTCTTT. Filled out from reference TRBV7-9 and TRBJ1-1, the complete variable domain reads DTGVSQNPRHKITKRGQNVTFRCDPISEHNRLYWYRQTLGQGPEFLTYFQNEAQLEKSRLLSDRFSAERPKGSFSTLEIQRTEQGDSAMYLCASSGRELTEAFFGQGTRLTVV.